The clone carrying this TCR beta chain came up many times. What it binds is not known. Germline V gene sequence: CDR1 MDHEN, CDR2 SYDVKM. Trimming stripped 5 bases from V and 8 bases from J, with 19 bases between. This CDR3 has 15 residues. Researchers took RNA transcripts and amplified the TCR beta CDR3 regions from them. HTBI primers were the set used in a first-round RT-PCR of the TCR CDR3. TCRdb itself ran the multiplex PCR reads through MiXCR, one entry per CDR3 protein. The repertoire holds a few hundred thousand distinct CDR3 sequences, with less than 15% as singletons. This entry comes from a study of T cells in Graves' hyperthyroidism and ophthalmopathy. Study results and caveats: Ophthalmopathy was identified by the model a median about six months ahead of onset. Ophthalmopathy cases were set apart from stable hyperthyroidism by a 13 V-J model.

This receptor was identified in a woman in her forties with Graves' hyperthyroidism. Material: blood. The chain employs TRBV28 and TRBJ2-1; D is possibly TRBD2 (6 bases). The CDR3 sequence is CASSPTPGTFYEQFF. The CDR3 DNA sequence: TGTGCCAGCAGTCCGACCCCCGGGACTTTCTATGAGCAGTTCTTC.